One and the same sample provided the 13 T cell receptor beta chains below, sequenced in a study of cytomegalovirus exposure and HLA in healthy donors. Vbeta (60) and Jbeta (13) primers were used in the PCR. TCRdb's table, derived via immunoSEQ multiplex PCR, lists solely in-frame clones and lacks some. Of about 200,000 clones in the sample, roughly 84% were seen once. Sequencing was carried out using PBMCs. All receptors derive from a girl between 5 and 17 years old in good health and CMV-seronegative.

This clone was counted a few times. This chain's CDR3 is CASSRGGNTEAFF. The CDR3 region has the DNA TGTGCCAGCAGCCGGGGGGGGAACACTGAAGCTTTCTTT. This chain links TRBV5-6 with TRBJ1-1; TRBD1 might be the D (5 bases). The CDR3 loop spans 13 amino acids. CDR1 is SGHDT and CDR2 is YYEEEE in the germline V gene. V was clipped by 4 bases and J by 1 base, with 8 bases between them.

The chain couples TRBV16 to TRBJ1-6; 8 bases match TRBD1. CDR1 is KGHSY and CDR2 is FQNENV in the germline V gene. CDR3 length equals 14 residues. V shed 5 bases and J 8 bases; nucleotides not matched to a gene: 5. In DNA, the CDR3 is TGTGCCAGCAGCTACACAGGGGGTGATTCACCCCTCCACTTT. Translating gives CASSYTGGDSPLHF.

This sequence joins TRBV29-1 and TRBJ2-7; 9 bases are a match to TRBD1. CDR3 length: 14 amino acids. V lost 6 bases to trimming and J lost 2 bases; unmatched junction nucleotides: 8. CDR1 and CDR2 from the germline V gene are SQVTM and ANQGSEA. The CDR3: CSVGGGDRAYEQYF. Written as DNA, the CDR3 is TGCAGCGTGGGCGGCGGGGACAGGGCCTACGAGCAGTACTTC.

The chain carries TRBV29-1 and TRBJ2-3, with TRBD1 matching 8 bases. CDR3 length: 14 amino acids. V lost 6 bases, J lost 0 bases, and 5 bases stayed unmatched. CDR1 is SQVTM, CDR2 ANQGSEA, per germline. CDR3 sequence (DNA): TGCAGCGTCGCGGGACAGGTGAGCACAGATACGCAGTATTTT. Residues: CSVAGQVSTDTQYF.

Here the CDR3 DNA reads TGTGCCATCAGTGAATCGGGACAGCCAGCCAAAAACATTCAGTACTTC. Translating gives CAISESGQPAKNIQYF. The chain combines TRBV10-3 with TRBJ2-4; 7 nucleotides align to TRBD1. This CDR3 comprises 16 residues. The germline V gene has CDR1 ENHRY and CDR2 SYGVKD. V lost 3 bases, J lost 0 bases, and 5 bases stayed unmatched.

This chain links TRBV7-8 with TRBJ2-1, with a tentative D call TRBD2 (5 bases). The length of the CDR3 is 14 residues. CDR1 is SGHVS, CDR2 FQNEAQ, per germline. V lost 0 bases and J lost 7, with 10 bases in between. CDR3 loop: CASSLASSSNEQFF. In DNA, the CDR3 is TGTGCCAGCAGCTTAGCTTCTAGCAGTAATGAGCAGTTCTTC.

V is TRBV6-5 and J is TRBJ1-1, with TRBD1 as a possible D gene (5 bases). CDR1 and CDR2 (germline): MNHEY, SVGAGI. The CDR3 length is 15 residues. Trimming took off 5 bases at V and 0 bases at J, with 13 bases between the two ends. CDR3 bases: TGTGCCAGCAGTCGGGGGGGACGGTTGAACACTGAAGCTTTCTTT. Translated, it gives CASSRGGRLNTEAFF.

The V call is TRBV15, the J call TRBJ1-1; 7 bases are shared with TRBD1. Germline assignment: CDR1 LNHNV and CDR2 YYDKDF (reference sequence). The CDR3 runs to 16 residues. Unmatched junction bases numbered 7, after V lost 0 bases and J lost 3 bases. CDR3: CATSRDRQGTYTEAFF. The CDR3 coding sequence is TGTGCCACCAGCAGAGATCGACAGGGAACCTACACTGAAGCTTTCTTT.

The count of this clone is one. This sequence joins TRBV28 and TRBJ2-5, with D tentatively TRBD1 (6 bases). The ends were cut back, 10 bases at V and 2 bases at J, with 17 bases in the middle. CDR3 length equals 14 residues. Germline V gene lookup returns CDR1 MDHEN and CDR2 SYDVKM. Here the CDR3 DNA reads TGTGCCACCAGGACAGATGAATTACAAGAGACCCAGTACTTC. Its protein product is CATRTDELQETQYF. Together with reference TRBV28 and TRBJ2-5, the CDR3 gives the full variable domain: DVKVTQSSRYLVKRTGEKVFLECVQDMDHENMFWYRQDPGLGLRLIYFSYDVKMKEKGDIPEGYSVSREKKERFSLILESASTNQTSMYLCATRTDELQETQYFGPGTRLLVL.

This clone was picked up a small number of times. The chain joins TRBV5-4 to TRBJ1-1; D call uncertain. Germline V CDR1 and CDR2: SGHNT, YYREEE (reference sequence). V was trimmed by 3 bases and J by 1 base, leaving 10 bases between them. The CDR3 extends over 14 amino acids. CDR3 nucleotides: TGTGCCAGCAGCTCACGAGCAAGGAACACTGAAGCTTTCTTT. Translating it yields CASSSRARNTEAFF.

This clone was detected only a few times. The chain has TRBV6-5 and TRBJ1-1; D gene unclear. Germline-derived CDR1 and CDR2 are MNHEY and SVGAGI. Trimming left V 4 bases short and J 0 bases short, with 12 bases between. The CDR3 runs 15 residues. The CDR3 sequence is CASSFGRAMNTEAFF. CDR3 DNA: TGTGCCAGCAGTTTCGGGCGGGCGATGAACACTGAAGCTTTCTTT.

The chain links TRBV29-1 to TRBJ1-1, with D uncertain. V was cut by 4 bases and J by 7 bases, with 13 bases left in between. The CDR3 totals 12 residues. Germline V gene sequence: CDR1 SQVTM, CDR2 ANQGSEA. DNA of the CDR3: TGCAGCGTTGGGGGAGAAGGGTTTGAAGCTTTCTTT. This codes for CSVGGEGFEAFF. The complete variable domain, with remaining parts taken from reference TRBV29-1 and TRBJ1-1, reads SAVISQKPSRDICQRGTSLTIQCQVDSQVTMMFWYRQQPGQSLTLIATANQGSEATYESGFVIDKFPISRPNLTFSTLTVSNMSPEDSSIYLCSVGGEGFEAFFGQGTRLTVV.

This chain links TRBV2 with TRBJ2-2; D is undetermined. CDR1 SNHLY and CDR2 FYNNEI come from the germline V gene. The CDR3 is made up of 14 amino acids. V was shortened by 5 bases and J by 6 bases, with 13 bases between the two germline ends. The CDR3 sequence is CASSYGQPSGELFF. The DNA of the CDR3 is TGTGCCAGCAGTTATGGCCAACCCTCCGGGGAGCTGTTTTTT.